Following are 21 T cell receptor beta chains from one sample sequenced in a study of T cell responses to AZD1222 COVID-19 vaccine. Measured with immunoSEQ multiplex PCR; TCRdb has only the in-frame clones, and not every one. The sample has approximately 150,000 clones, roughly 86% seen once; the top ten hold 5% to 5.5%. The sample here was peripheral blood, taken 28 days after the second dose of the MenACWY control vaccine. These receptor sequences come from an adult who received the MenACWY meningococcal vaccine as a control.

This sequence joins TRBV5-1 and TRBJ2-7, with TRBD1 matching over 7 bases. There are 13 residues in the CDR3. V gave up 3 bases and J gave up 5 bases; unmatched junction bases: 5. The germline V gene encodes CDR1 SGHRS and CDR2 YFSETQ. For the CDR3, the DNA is TGCGCCAGCAGCTCAGGACAGGCCCACGAGCAGTACTTC. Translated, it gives CASSSGQAHEQYF.

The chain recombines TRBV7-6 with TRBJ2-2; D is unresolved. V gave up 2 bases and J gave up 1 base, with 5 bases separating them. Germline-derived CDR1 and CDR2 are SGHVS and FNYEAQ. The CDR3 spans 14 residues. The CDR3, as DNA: TGTGCCAGCAGCTTACTCCAGAACACCGGGGAGCTGTTTTTT. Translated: CASSLLQNTGELFF. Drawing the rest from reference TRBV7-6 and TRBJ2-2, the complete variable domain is GAGVSQSPRYKVTKRGQDVALRCDPISGHVSLYWYRQALGQGPEFLTYFNYEAQQDKSGLPNDRFSAERPEGSISTLTIQRTEQRDSAMYRCASSLLQNTGELFFGEGSRLTVL.

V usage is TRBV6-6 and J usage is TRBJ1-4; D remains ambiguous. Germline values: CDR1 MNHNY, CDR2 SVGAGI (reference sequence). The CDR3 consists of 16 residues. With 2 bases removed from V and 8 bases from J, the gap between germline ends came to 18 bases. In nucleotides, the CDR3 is TGTGCCAGCAGTTACGGAGAAGGCATCTCAGGAGAAAAACTGTTTTTT. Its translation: CASSYGEGISGEKLFF.

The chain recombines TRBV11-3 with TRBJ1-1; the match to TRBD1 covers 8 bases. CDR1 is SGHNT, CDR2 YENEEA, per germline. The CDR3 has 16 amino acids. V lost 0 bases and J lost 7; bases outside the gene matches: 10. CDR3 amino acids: CASSLDHVAGGDEAFF. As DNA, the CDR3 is TGTGCCAGCAGCTTAGACCACGTGGCAGGGGGCGATGAAGCTTTCTTT.

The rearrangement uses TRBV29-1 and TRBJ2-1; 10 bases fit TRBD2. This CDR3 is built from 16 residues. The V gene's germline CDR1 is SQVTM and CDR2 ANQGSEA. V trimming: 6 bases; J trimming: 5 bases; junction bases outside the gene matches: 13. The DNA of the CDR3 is TGCAGCGTCTTAACTAGCGGGAAAGGGGTGGACAATGAGCAGTTCTTC. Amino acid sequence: CSVLTSGKGVDNEQFF.

The CDR3 region has the DNA TGTGCCAGCACCCTGAAGGGGAGCTATGGCTACACCTTC. It encodes CASTLKGSYGYTF. The V call is TRBV28, the J call TRBJ1-2; a weak D match, TRBD1 (5 bases). Looked up from germline, CDR1 is MDHEN and CDR2 is SYDVKM. V lost 7 bases, J lost 4 bases, and 13 bases lay in between. CDR3 length: 13 amino acids.

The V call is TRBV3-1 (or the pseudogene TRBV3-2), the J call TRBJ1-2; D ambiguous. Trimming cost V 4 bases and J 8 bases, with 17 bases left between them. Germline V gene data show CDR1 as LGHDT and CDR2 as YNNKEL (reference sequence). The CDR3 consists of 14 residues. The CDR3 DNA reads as TGTGCCAGCAGCCTCGAGGACGGAGGTTCGGGCTACACCTTC. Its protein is CASSLEDGGSGYTF.

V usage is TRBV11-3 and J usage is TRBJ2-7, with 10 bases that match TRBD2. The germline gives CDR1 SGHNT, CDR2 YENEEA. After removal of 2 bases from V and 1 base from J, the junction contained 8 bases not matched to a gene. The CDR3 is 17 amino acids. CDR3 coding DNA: TGTGCCAGCAGCTTACACTCTAGCGGGGGAATTTCCTACGAGCAGTACTTC. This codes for CASSLHSSGGISYEQYF. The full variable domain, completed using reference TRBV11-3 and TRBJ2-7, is EAGVVQSPRYKIIEKKQPVAFWCNPISGHNTLYWYLQNLGQGPELLIRYENEEAVDDSQLPKDRFSAERLKGVDSTLKIQPAELGDSAVYLCASSLHSSGGISYEQYFGPGTRLTVT.

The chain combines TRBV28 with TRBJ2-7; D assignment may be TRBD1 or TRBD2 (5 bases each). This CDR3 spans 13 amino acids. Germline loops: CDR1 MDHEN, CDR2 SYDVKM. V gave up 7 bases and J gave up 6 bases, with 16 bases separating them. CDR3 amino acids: CASIEGRGREQYF. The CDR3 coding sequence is TGTGCCAGCATTGAGGGAAGGGGTCGCGAGCAGTACTTC.

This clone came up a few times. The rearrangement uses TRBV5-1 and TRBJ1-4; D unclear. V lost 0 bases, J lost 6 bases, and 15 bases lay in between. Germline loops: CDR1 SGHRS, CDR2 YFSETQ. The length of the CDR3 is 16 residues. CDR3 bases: TGCGCCAGCAGCTTGGAAGGATCCAACAACTATGAAAAACTGTTTTTT. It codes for CASSLEGSNNYEKLFF.

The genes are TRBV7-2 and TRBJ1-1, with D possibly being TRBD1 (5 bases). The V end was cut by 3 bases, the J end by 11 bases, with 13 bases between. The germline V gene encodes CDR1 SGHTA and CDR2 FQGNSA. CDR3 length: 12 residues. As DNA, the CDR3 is TGTGCCAGCAGCTTCTACGGGGGGGACGCTTTCTTT. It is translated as CASSFYGGDAFF. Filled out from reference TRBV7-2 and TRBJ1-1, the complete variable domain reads GAGVSQSPSNKVTEKGKDVELRCDPISGHTALYWYRQSLGQGLEFLIYFQGNSAPDKSGLPSDRFSAERTGGSVSTLTIQRTQQEDSAVYLCASSFYGGDAFFGQGTRLTVV.

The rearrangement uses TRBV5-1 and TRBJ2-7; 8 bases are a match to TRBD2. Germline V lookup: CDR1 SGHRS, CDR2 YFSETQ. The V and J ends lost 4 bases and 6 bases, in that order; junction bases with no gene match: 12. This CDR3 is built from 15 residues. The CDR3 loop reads CASSVEAGGLREQYF. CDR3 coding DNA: TGCGCCAGCAGCGTGGAGGCGGGGGGTCTACGCGAGCAGTACTTC.

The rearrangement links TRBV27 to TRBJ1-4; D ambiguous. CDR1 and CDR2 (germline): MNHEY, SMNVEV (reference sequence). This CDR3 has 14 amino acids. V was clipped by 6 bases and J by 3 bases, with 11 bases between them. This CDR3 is CASRLQKSNEKLFF. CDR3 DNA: TGTGCCAGCAGACTACAGAAATCTAATGAAAAACTGTTTTTT.

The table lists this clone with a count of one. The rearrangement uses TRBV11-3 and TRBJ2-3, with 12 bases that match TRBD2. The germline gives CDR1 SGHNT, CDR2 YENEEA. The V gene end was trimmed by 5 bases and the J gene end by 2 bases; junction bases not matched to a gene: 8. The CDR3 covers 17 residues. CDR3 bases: TGTGCCAGCAGCCTACCCCTAGCGGGAGGGTCCACAGATACGCAGTATTTT. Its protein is CASSLPLAGGSTDTQYF.

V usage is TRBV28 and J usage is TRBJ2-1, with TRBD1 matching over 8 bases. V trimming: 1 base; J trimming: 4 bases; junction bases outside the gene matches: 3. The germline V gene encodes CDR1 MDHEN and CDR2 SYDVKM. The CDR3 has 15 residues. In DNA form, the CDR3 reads TGTGCCAGCAGTTTATCGACAGGGGTTTACAATGAGCAGTTCTTC. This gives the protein CASSLSTGVYNEQFF. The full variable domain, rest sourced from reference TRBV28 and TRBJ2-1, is DVKVTQSSRYLVKRTGEKVFLECVQDMDHENMFWYRQDPGLGLRLIYFSYDVKMKEKGDIPEGYSVSREKKERFSLILESASTNQTSMYLCASSLSTGVYNEQFFGPGTRLTVL.

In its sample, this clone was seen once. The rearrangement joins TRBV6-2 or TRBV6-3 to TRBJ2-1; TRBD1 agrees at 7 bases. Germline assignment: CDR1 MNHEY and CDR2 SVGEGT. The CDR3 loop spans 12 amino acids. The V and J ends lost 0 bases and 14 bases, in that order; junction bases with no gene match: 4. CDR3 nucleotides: TGTGCCAGCAGTTACTCCGGGACAGAGGAGTTCTTC. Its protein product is CASSYSGTEEFF.

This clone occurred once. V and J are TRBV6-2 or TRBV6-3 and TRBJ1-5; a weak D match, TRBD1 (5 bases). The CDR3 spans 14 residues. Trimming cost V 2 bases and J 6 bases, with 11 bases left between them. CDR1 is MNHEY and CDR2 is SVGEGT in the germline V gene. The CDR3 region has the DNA TGTGCCAGCAGTTACCGGCAGGGAAGTCAGCCCCAGCATTTT. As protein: CASSYRQGSQPQHF.

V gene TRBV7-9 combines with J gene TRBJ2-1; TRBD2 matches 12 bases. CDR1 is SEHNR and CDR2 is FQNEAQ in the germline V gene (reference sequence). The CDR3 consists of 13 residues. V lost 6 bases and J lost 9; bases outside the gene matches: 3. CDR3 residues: CASRTSGRSEQFF. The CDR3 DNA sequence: TGTGCCAGCAGGACTAGCGGGAGAAGTGAGCAGTTCTTC.

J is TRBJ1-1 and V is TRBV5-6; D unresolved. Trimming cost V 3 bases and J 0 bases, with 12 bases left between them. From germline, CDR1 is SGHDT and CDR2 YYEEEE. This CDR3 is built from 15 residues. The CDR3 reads CASSSLALVNTEAFF. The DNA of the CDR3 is TGTGCCAGCAGCTCCCTTGCCCTCGTGAACACTGAAGCTTTCTTT.

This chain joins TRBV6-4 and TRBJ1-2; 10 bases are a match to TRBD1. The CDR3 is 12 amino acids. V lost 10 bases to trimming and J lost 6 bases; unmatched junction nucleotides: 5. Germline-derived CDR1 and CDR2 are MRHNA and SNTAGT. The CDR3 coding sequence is TGTGCCACCCCGACAGGGGGCGATGGCTACACCTTC. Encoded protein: CATPTGGDGYTF.

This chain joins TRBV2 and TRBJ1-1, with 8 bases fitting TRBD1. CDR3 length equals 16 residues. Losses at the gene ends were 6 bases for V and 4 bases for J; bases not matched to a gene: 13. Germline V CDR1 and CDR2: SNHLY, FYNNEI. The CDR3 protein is CASRPFTQGGTTEAFF. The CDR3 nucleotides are TGTGCCAGCAGGCCATTTACACAGGGGGGGACCACTGAAGCTTTCTTT.